This T cell receptor (beta chain) came from a study of control samples from healthy donors and cancer patients. Libraries were prepared by immunoSEQ multiplex PCR; TCRdb keeps only in-frame clonotypes and omits some of them. The repertoire holds about 170,000 clones, with around 91% as singletons. This CDR3 is 13 amino acids long. Germline values: CDR1 SNHLY, CDR2 FYNNEI. Trimming stripped 3 bases from V and 0 bases from J, with 5 bases between. The receptor's source is a woman in her thirties in good health. The V and J genes are TRBV2 and TRBJ1-1, with TRBD1 as a possible D gene (5 bases). The sample taken for sequencing was blood. The CDR3 bases are TGTGCCAGCAGTGAGACAGTGAACACTGAAGCTTTCTTT. Translation gives CASSETVNTEAFF.